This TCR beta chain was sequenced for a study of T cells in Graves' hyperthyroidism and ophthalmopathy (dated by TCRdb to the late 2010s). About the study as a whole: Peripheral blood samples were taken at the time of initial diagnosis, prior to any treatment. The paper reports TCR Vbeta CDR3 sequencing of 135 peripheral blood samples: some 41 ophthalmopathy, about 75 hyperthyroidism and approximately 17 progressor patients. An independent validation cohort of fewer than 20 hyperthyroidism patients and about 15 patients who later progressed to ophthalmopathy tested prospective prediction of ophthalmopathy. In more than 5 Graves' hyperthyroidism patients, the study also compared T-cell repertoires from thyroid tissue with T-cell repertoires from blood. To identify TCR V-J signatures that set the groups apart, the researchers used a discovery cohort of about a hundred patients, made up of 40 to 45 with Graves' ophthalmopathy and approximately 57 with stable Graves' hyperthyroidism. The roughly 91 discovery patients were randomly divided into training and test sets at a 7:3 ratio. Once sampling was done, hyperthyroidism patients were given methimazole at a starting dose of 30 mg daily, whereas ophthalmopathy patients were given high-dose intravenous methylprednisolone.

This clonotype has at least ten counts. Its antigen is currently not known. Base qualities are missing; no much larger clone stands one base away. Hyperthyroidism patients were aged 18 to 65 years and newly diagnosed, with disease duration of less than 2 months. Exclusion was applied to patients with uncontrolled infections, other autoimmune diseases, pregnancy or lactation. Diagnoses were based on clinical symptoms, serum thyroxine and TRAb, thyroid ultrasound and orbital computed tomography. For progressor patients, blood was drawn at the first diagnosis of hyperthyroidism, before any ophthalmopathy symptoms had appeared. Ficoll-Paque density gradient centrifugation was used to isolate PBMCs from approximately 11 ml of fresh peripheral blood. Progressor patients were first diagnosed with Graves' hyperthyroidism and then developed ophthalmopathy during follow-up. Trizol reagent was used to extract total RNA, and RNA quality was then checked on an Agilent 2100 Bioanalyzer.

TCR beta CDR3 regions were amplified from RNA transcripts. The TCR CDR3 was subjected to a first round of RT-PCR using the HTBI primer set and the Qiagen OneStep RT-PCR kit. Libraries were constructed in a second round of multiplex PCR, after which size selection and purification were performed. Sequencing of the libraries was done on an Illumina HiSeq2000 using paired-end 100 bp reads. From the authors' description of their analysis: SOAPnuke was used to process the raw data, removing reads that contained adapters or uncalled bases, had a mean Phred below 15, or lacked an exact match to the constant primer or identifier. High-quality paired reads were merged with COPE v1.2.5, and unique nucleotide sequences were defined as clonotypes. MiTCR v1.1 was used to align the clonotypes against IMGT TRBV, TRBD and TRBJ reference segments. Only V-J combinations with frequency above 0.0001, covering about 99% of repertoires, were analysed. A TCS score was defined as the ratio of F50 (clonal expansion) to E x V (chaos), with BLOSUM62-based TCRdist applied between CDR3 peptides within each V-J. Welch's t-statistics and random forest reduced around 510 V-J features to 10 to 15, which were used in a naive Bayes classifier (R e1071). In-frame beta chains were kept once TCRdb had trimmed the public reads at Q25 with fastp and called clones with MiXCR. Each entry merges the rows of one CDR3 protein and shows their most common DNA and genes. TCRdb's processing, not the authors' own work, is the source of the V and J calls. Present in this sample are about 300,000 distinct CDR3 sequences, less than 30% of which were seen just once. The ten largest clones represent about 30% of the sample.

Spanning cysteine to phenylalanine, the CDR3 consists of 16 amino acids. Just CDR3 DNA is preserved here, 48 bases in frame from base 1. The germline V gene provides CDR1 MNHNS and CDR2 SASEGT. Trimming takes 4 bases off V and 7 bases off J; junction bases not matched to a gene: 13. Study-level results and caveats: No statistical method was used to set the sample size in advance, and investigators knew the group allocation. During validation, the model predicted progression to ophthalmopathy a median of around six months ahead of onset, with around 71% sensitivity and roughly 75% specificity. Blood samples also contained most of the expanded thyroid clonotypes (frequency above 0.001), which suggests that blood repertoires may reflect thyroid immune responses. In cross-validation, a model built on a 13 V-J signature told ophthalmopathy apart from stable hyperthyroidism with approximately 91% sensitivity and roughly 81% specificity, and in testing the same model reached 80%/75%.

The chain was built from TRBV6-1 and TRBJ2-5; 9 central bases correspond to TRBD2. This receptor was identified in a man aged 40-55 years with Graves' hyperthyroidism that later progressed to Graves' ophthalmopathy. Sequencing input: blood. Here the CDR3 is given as CASSANSGSRLGTQYF. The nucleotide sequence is TGTGCCAGCAGTGCTAATAGCGGGAGTCGGTTGGGGACCCAGTACTTC.